Included here is one T cell receptor (beta chain) sequence, with context. Systemic immunosuppression or autoimmune disease history was grounds to exclude patients. Samples were taken at baseline and on day 1 of cycles 4 and 7. Method: immunoSEQ multiplex PCR; TCRdb's copy keeps in-frame clones and lacks some. The sample consists of approximately 11,000 clones, over 70% of them appearing once. The data are from a study of OX40 agonist ivuxolimab in advanced cancers. Study overall: Patients were infused with ivuxolimab every 2 weeks at 0.01 to 10 mg/kg.

The junction had 9 bases not matched to a gene; V was cut back by 6 bases and J by 5 bases. The CDR3 loop spans 14 amino acids. Germline CDR1 is MNHEY and CDR2 is SMNVEV (reference sequence). This clonotype originated in an adult with an advanced solid tumor such as melanoma, head and neck, liver or kidney cancer. V is TRBV27 and J is TRBJ2-5; 7 nucleotides align to TRBD1. The sequencing used CD4+ or CD8+ T cells sorted from blood, collected in a trial of the OX40 agonist ivuxolimab. The DNA of the CDR3 is TGTGCCAGCAGCCCCCACCAGGGGGTCGAGACCCAGTACTTC. Translating gives CASSPHQGVETQYF.